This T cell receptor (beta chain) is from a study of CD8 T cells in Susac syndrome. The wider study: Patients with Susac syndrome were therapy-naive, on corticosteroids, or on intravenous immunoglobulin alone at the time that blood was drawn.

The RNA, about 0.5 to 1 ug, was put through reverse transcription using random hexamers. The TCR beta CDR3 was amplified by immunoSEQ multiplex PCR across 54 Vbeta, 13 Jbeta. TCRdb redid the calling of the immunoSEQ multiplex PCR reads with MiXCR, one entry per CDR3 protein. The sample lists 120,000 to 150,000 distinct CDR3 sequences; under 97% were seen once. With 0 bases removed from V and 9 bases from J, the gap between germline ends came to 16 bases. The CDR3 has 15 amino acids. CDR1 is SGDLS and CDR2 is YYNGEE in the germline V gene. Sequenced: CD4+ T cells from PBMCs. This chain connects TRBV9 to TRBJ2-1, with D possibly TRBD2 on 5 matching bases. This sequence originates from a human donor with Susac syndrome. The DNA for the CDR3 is TGTGCCAGCAGCGTAGTAGGGAGTAAATACGGTGAGCAGTTCTTC. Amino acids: CASSVVGSKYGEQFF.